What follows are 10 T cell receptor beta chains derived from one specimen sequenced in a study of shared clonotypes between healthy human individuals. The repertoire was sequenced with immunoSEQ multiplex PCR; TCRdb's copy has only in-frame clones and lacks some. The sample holds millions of clones, roughly 93% seen once. Material: naive CD4+ T cells from PBMCs. This sample's subset: CD45RA+ positively selected. The receptors stem from a man between 18 and 35 years old in good health. Some clones in this sample may be carry-over from other donors' samples.

The V call is TRBV9, the J call TRBJ2-3; D not resolved. CDR1 is SGDLS and CDR2 is YYNGEE in the germline V gene. Trimming took off 4 bases at V and 0 bases at J, with 12 bases between the two ends. The CDR3 has 15 amino acids. CDR3 amino acids: CASSLGQASTDTQYF. CDR3 nucleotides: TGTGCCAGCAGCCTAGGGCAGGCTAGCACAGATACGCAGTATTTT.

The chain recombines TRBV27 with TRBJ2-1; 8 bases are a match to TRBD2. Germline assignment: CDR1 MNHEY and CDR2 SMNVEV (reference sequence). The CDR3 has 16 amino acids. Trimming removed 5 bases from V and 4 bases from J; junction bases left unmatched: 10. The CDR3 sequence: CASSPGPGRGYNEQFF. In nucleotides, the CDR3 is TGTGCCAGCAGTCCCGGGCCCGGGAGGGGGTACAATGAGCAGTTCTTC.

This chain uses TRBV4-2 with TRBJ2-7, with D unclear. The CDR3 is 14 amino acids. The V gene's germline CDR1 is LGHNA and CDR2 YNFKEQ. The ends were cut back, 1 base at V and 0 bases at J, with 7 bases in the middle. DNA for the CDR3: TGTGCCAGCAGCCAAGCTGCCGTCTCCTACGAGCAGTACTTC. Encoded protein: CASSQAAVSYEQYF.

The V call is TRBV18, the J call TRBJ2-5; 10 bases align to TRBD2. CDR1 is KGHSH, CDR2 LQKENI, per germline. The CDR3 runs 18 residues. V shed 0 bases and J 5 bases; nucleotides not matched to a gene: 12. The DNA of the CDR3 is TGTGCCAGCTCACCACCGTCGCTAGCGGGAGCCCTCGGCGAGACCCAGTACTTC. Its translation: CASSPPSLAGALGETQYF.

The chain couples TRBV12-5 to TRBJ2-2; TRBD1 aligns across 9 bases. The J segment lost 1 base and the V segment lost 4 bases, leaving 4 bases of the junction unmatched. The CDR3 length is 16 residues. Germline-derived CDR1 and CDR2 are LGHNT and FRNRAP. The CDR3, as DNA: TGTGCTAGTGGTTGGACAGGGGCTAAGAACACCGGGGAGCTGTTTTTT. This codes for CASGWTGAKNTGELFF. Complete variable domain (other parts from reference TRBV12-5 and TRBJ2-2): DARVTQTPRHKVTEMGQEVTMRCQPILGHNTVFWYRQTMMQGLELLAYFRNRAPLDDSGMPKDRFSAEMPDATLATLKIQPSEPRDSAVYFCASGWTGAKNTGELFFGEGSRLTVL.

This chain connects TRBV1 to TRBJ2-3. TRBV1 constitutes a pseudogene. The CDR3 is 14 residues long. The CDR3 DNA reads TGCACCAGCAGCCCCGGGCCCAGGATAGATACGCAGTATTTT. Translated: CTSSPGPRIDTQYF.

CDR3 bases: TGCGCCAGCAGCTCCGAGCGGGACTCCTACAATGAGCAGTTCTTC. Protein product: CASSSERDSYNEQFF. This chain uses TRBV5-1 with TRBJ2-1; 7 bases are shared with TRBD2. The V segment lost 3 bases and the J segment 0 bases; nucleotides outside the gene matches: 3. The CDR3 runs 15 residues. Germline assignment: CDR1 SGHRS and CDR2 YFSETQ. Full variable domain (rest looked up from reference TRBV5-1 and TRBJ2-1): KAGVTQTPRYLIKTRGQQVTLSCSPISGHRSVSWYQQTPGQGLQFLFEYFSETQRNKGNFPGRFSGRQFSNSRSEMNVSTLELGDSALYLCASSSERDSYNEQFFGPGTRLTVL.

The chain carries TRBV5-6 and TRBJ2-7; TRBD1 might be the D (6 bases). Germline values: CDR1 SGHDT, CDR2 YYEEEE. Trimming pared 4 bases from V and 3 bases from J, leaving 11 bases between. The CDR3 length is 13 residues. The CDR3 coding sequence is TGTGCCAGCAGCGTACTGGACAGCTACGAGCAGTACTTC. It is translated as CASSVLDSYEQYF.

The chain links TRBV28 to TRBJ2-7; 8 bases map to TRBD2. The V segment lost 7 bases and the J segment 6 bases; nucleotides outside the gene matches: 14. CDR1 MDHEN and CDR2 SYDVKM come from the germline V gene. This CDR3 region has 15 residues. CDR3 sequence: CASNKEAGGQGEQYF. As DNA, the CDR3 is TGTGCCAGCAATAAAGAGGCGGGAGGTCAAGGCGAGCAGTACTTC.

This rearrangement joins TRBV25-1 to TRBJ2-1; 9 positions agree with TRBD2. The CDR3 is 16 amino acids. The V segment lost 6 bases and the J segment 5 bases; nucleotides outside the gene matches: 11. Germline-derived CDR1 and CDR2 are MGHDK and SYGVNS. The CDR3 DNA follows: TGTGCCAGCAGCCACCCGGGCGGGAGGGGGCACAATGAGCAGTTCTTC. Amino acid sequence: CASSHPGGRGHNEQFF.